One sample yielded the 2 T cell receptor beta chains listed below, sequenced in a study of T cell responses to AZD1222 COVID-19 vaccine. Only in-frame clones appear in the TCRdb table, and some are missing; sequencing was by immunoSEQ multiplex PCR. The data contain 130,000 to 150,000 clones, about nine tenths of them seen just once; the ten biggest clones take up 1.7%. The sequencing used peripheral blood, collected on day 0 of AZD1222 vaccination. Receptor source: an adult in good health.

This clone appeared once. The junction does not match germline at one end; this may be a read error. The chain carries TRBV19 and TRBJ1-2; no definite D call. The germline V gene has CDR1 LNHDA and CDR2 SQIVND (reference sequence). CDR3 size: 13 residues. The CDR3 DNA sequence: TGTGCCAGTAGTATACCCCAGACACCCATCAGCCGCTTC. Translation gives CASSIPQTPISRF.

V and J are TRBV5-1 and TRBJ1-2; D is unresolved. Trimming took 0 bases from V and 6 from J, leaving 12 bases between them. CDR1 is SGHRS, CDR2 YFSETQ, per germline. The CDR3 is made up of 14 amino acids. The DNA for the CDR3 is TGCGCCAGCAGCTTGGCCGAGAGTTTAGATGGCTACACCTTC. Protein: CASSLAESLDGYTF.